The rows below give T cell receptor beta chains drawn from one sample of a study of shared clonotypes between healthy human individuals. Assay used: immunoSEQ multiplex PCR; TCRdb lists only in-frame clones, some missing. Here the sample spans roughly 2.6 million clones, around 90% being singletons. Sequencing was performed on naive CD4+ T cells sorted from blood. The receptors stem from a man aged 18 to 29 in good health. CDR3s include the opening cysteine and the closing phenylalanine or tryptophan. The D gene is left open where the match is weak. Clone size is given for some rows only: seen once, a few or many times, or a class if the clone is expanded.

CDR3aa: CASSLPAGLVYNEQFF; CDR3nt: TGCGCCAGCAGCTTGCCCGCAGGACTCGTCTACAATGAGCAGTTCTTC; j_gene: TRBJ2-1; v_gene: TRBV5-1; abundance: .; d_gene: .
CDR3aa: CASSERQTNTGELFF; CDR3nt: TGTGCCAGCAGTGAACGACAGACGAACACCGGGGAGCTGTTTTTT; j_gene: TRBJ2-2; v_gene: TRBV2; abundance: .; d_gene: .
CDR3aa: CASSYKGGGNQPQHF; CDR3nt: TGTGCCAGCAGTTACAAGGGTGGGGGCAATCAGCCCCAGCATTTT; j_gene: TRBJ1-5; v_gene: TRBV6-5; abundance: .; d_gene: .
CDR3aa: CASSLGWGYEQYF; CDR3nt: TGTGCCAGCAGCTTAGGATGGGGCTACGAGCAGTACTTC; j_gene: TRBJ2-7; v_gene: TRBV7-3; abundance: .; d_gene: .
CDR3aa: CASSTRGQGLSKYLNSPLHF; CDR3nt: TGTGCCAGCAGCACCCGGGGACAGGGACTCTCTAAATATCTTAATTCACCCCTCCACTTT; j_gene: TRBJ1-6; v_gene: TRBV21-1; abundance: .; d_gene: .
CDR3aa: CASSLRSTVAQTQYF; CDR3nt: TGTGCCAGCAGCTTAAGGTCGACGGTCGCCCAGACCCAGTACTTC; j_gene: TRBJ2-5; v_gene: TRBV7-8; abundance: .; d_gene: .
CDR3aa: CASSLDGGLQPQHF; CDR3nt: TGTGCCAGCAGTCTCGACGGAGGCCTTCAGCCCCAGCATTTT; j_gene: TRBJ1-5; v_gene: TRBV5-4; abundance: .; d_gene: .
CDR3aa: CASSDYRRTGNEQYF; CDR3nt: TGTGCCAGCAGTGATTACAGGCGCACCGGAAACGAGCAGTACTTC; j_gene: TRBJ2-7; v_gene: TRBV6-1; abundance: .; d_gene: .
CDR3aa: CAWAQGGYNEQFF; CDR3nt: TGTGCCTGGGCCCAGGGGGGCTACAATGAGCAGTTCTTC; j_gene: TRBJ2-1; v_gene: TRBV30; abundance: once; d_gene: .
CDR3aa: CASSQERADLAGGRYEQYF; CDR3nt: TGCGCCAGCAGCCAAGAAAGGGCGGATTTAGCGGGAGGGCGCTACGAGCAGTACTTC; j_gene: TRBJ2-7; v_gene: TRBV4-1; abundance: .; d_gene: TRBD2
CDR3aa: CASSHTQGTGTEAFF; CDR3nt: TGTGCCAGTAGTCATACTCAGGGGACAGGCACTGAAGCTTTCTTT; j_gene: TRBJ1-1; v_gene: TRBV19; abundance: .; d_gene: TRBD1
CDR3aa: CASSFSGPYEQYF; CDR3nt: TGTGCCAGCAGTTTTAGCGGTCCCTACGAGCAGTACTTC; j_gene: TRBJ2-7; v_gene: TRBV28; abundance: .; d_gene: .
CDR3aa: CASSLEGQETQYF; CDR3nt: TGTGCCAGCAGTTTAGAAGGGCAAGAGACCCAGTACTTC; j_gene: TRBJ2-5; v_gene: TRBV27; abundance: .; d_gene: .
CDR3aa: CAWSVTGAFQKNIQYF; CDR3nt: TGTGCCTGGAGTGTAACAGGGGCCTTTCAAAAAAACATTCAGTACTTC; j_gene: TRBJ2-4; v_gene: TRBV30; abundance: once; d_gene: TRBD1